The 9 T cell receptor beta chains given below trace back to one sample, sequenced in a study of human T cells and chemical hapten exposure. Time point reported: patch test 1, 2 weeks after DPC sensitization. Treatment described: therapeutic diphenylcyclopropenone sensitization with weekly scalp DPC. Using its own MiXCR run on the RACE reads, TCRdb lists one record per CDR3 protein. Of more than 65,000 distinct CDR3 sequences listed, about a tenth are singletons. The specimen was whole blood, collected in connection with sensitization to the hapten diphenylcyclopropenone (DPC). Receptors originate from a woman aged 45 to 65 with alopecia areata. Some clones in this sample may be carry-over from other donors' samples.

This clonotype was detected many times. This sequence joins TRBV20-1 and TRBJ2-7; 10 bases are a match to TRBD2. V lost 1 base to trimming and J lost 2 bases; unmatched junction nucleotides: 14. Germline V lookup: CDR1 DFQATT, CDR2 SNEGSKA (reference sequence). The CDR3 has 18 residues. DNA of the CDR3: TGCAGTGCTAGAGGAAGAGCGGGAGGGCCTGCGACGACCTACGAGCAGTACTTC. Protein: CSARGRAGGPATTYEQYF.

The chain joins TRBV18 to TRBJ2-3; D is uncertain. Per the germline V gene, CDR1 is KGHSH and CDR2 is LQKENI. Between the trimmed V and J ends, which lost 6 bases and 3 bases, there was a span of 19 bases. The CDR3 is 16 amino acids. CDR3 sequence: CASSQLGAGRTDTQYF. CDR3 in DNA: TGTGCCAGCTCTCAACTCGGAGCCGGAAGGACAGATACGCAGTATTTT.

This clonotype was detected a few times. This rearrangement joins TRBV6-4 to TRBJ2-1; 8 bases line up with TRBD2. The germline V gene encodes CDR1 MRHNA and CDR2 SNTAGT. V dropped 10 bases and J dropped 0; count of bases not matched to a gene: 8. CDR3 length: 15 residues. Here the CDR3 reads CAKWVSGSSYNEQFF. CDR3 bases: TGTGCCAAGTGGGTCAGCGGGAGCTCCTACAATGAGCAGTTCTTC.

The genes are TRBV29-1 and TRBJ1-2, with D possibly matching TRBD1 (6 bases). CDR1 is SQVTM and CDR2 is ANQGSEA in the germline V gene. CDR3 size: 15 residues. Deletions cut 4 bases from V and 1 base from J, with 16 bases between. The CDR3 spells CSVVGADGFNYGYTF. The CDR3 DNA sequence: TGCAGCGTTGTGGGGGCTGATGGGTTTAACTATGGCTACACCTTC. The variable domain in full, with the rest retrieved from reference TRBV29-1 and TRBJ1-2, is SAVISQKPSRDICQRGTSLTIQCQVDSQVTMMFWYRQQPGQSLTLIATANQGSEATYESGFVIDKFPISRPNLTFSTLTVSNMSPEDSSIYLCSVVGADGFNYGYTFGSGTRLTVV.

This clonotype was seen ten or more times. The genes are TRBV9 and TRBJ2-3, with 12 nucleotides matching TRBD2. CDR1 is SGDLS, CDR2 YYNGEE, per germline. V dropped 4 bases and J dropped 3; count of bases not matched to a gene: 9. The CDR3 has 17 amino acids. CDR3: CASSPTWTSGTTDTQYF. For the CDR3, the DNA is TGTGCCAGCAGCCCCACCTGGACTAGCGGGACGACAGATACGCAGTATTTT.

This chain links TRBV7-3 with TRBJ2-5; maybe TRBD1 (6 bases). V lost 5 bases, J lost 2 bases, and 12 bases lay in between. The CDR3 is 14 residues long. The germline CDR1 and CDR2 sequences are SGHTA and FQGTGA. The CDR3 region has the DNA TGTGCCAGCAGCCTTTCAGGACAGCAAGAGACCCAGTACTTC. It yields the protein CASSLSGQQETQYF. The entire variable domain, with the rest obtained from reference TRBV7-3 and TRBJ2-5, is as follows: GAGVSQTPSNKVTEKGKYVELRCDPISGHTALYWYRQSLGQGPEFLIYFQGTGAADDSGLPNDRFFAVRPEGSVSTLKIQRTERGDSAVYLCASSLSGQQETQYFGPGTRLLVL.

This clonotype was seen ten or more times. The chain has TRBV2 and TRBJ2-7; TRBD2 matches 9 bases. The trim removed 3 bases at V and 2 bases at J, leaving 2 bases unmatched. Germline CDR1 is SNHLY and CDR2 is FYNNEI. The CDR3 totals 14 residues. The CDR3 is CASSEIAGAYEQYF. The CDR3 region has the DNA TGTGCCAGCAGTGAGATAGCGGGAGCCTACGAGCAGTACTTC.

This chain links TRBV18 with TRBJ1-6, with no clear D. This CDR3 region has 15 residues. Trimming took 6 bases from V and 1 from J, leaving 10 bases between them. Per the germline V gene, CDR1 is KGHSH and CDR2 is LQKENI. CDR3 residues: CASSPDTSYNSPLHF. Here the CDR3 DNA reads TGTGCCAGCTCTCCCGACACGTCCTATAATTCACCCCTCCACTTT.

The genes are TRBV5-4 and TRBJ2-1, with D possibly being TRBD2 (6 bases). Germline values: CDR1 SGHNT, CDR2 YYREEE (reference sequence). V was cut by 3 bases and J by 1 base, with 14 bases left in between. This CDR3 region has 16 residues. The CDR3 reads CASSSGRAGSYNEQFF. The DNA for the CDR3 is TGTGCCAGCAGCTCCGGTAGGGCGGGGTCCTACAATGAGCAGTTCTTC.